This passage covers 17 T cell receptor beta chains from one sample sequenced in a study of Graves' ophthalmopathy and Graves' hyperthyroidism. The study amplified TCR beta CDR3 regions using RNA transcripts. First-round RT-PCR used HTBI primers; second-round multiplex PCR followed. TCRdb analysed the multiplex PCR reads with MiXCR anew, one entry per CDR3 protein. The sample includes over 150,000 distinct CDR3 sequences, roughly two fifths of them seen just once. Sequencing input: peripheral blood. The receptor source for this set is a woman aged 35 to 49 with Graves' ophthalmopathy.

V gene TRBV5-8 combines with J gene TRBJ2-7; 8 positions match TRBD2. Germline V lookup: CDR1 SGHTS, CDR2 YDEGEE. V trimming: 4 bases; J trimming: 3 bases; junction bases outside the gene matches: 6. This CDR3 has 14 amino acids. The DNA of the CDR3 is TGTGCCAGCAGCCGCCCGGGGGGGGGCTACGAGCAGTACTTC. Protein: CASSRPGGGYEQYF. Based on the CDR3 plus reference TRBV5-8 and TRBJ2-7, the full variable domain is EAGVTQSPTHLIKTRGQQATLRCSPISGHTSVYWYQQALGLGLQFLLWYDEGEERNRGNFPPRFSGRQFPNYSSELNVNALELEDSALYLCASSRPGGGYEQYFGPGTRLTVT.

The chain uses TRBV7-2 and TRBJ2-7, with D unresolved. Germline V gene sequence: CDR1 SGHTA, CDR2 FQGNSA. The CDR3 spans 14 residues. Trimming took 1 base from V and 3 from J, leaving 10 bases between them. Here the CDR3 DNA reads TGTGCCAGCAGCTTAGAACTAACTGTCTACGAGCAGTACTTC. Its translation: CASSLELTVYEQYF.

The chain combines TRBV20-1 with TRBJ2-5, with D perhaps TRBD2 (7 bases). Germline CDR1 is DFQATT and CDR2 is SNEGSKA (reference sequence). The CDR3 contains 17 residues. V shed 0 bases and J shed 5 bases, with 22 bases lying between them. The chain's CDR3 is CSARDGGGSNSRETQYF. DNA of the CDR3: TGCAGTGCTAGAGATGGGGGGGGCTCAAACTCTCGGGAGACCCAGTACTTC.

J is TRBJ2-5 and V is TRBV28; TRBD1 matches 9 bases. Germline lookup yields CDR1 MDHEN and CDR2 SYDVKM. J was trimmed by 5 bases and V by 11 bases; bases with no gene match: 6. This CDR3 spans 12 amino acids. The CDR3 reads CAAQGAGETQYF. Written as DNA, the CDR3 is TGTGCCGCACAGGGGGCGGGGGAGACCCAGTACTTC.

V usage is TRBV18 and J usage is TRBJ1-2; tentatively, D is TRBD1 (6 bases). The CDR3 is 16 residues long. Per germline, CDR1 KGHSH and CDR2 LQKENI. V was trimmed by 3 bases and J by 4 bases, leaving 18 bases between them. DNA of the CDR3: TGTGCCAGCTCACCCGAAGACAGGACCAGGGTCTATGGCTACACCTTC. This sequence encodes CASSPEDRTRVYGYTF.

This clonotype appeared many times. This chain connects TRBV11-2 to TRBJ1-2; TRBD1 matches at 11 bases. The CDR3 runs to 15 residues. The germline V gene has CDR1 SGHAT and CDR2 FQNNGV. V lost 1 base, J lost 4 bases, and 2 bases stayed unmatched. This chain's CDR3 is CASSLVGTGGYGYTF. As DNA, the CDR3 is TGTGCCAGCAGCTTAGTAGGGACAGGGGGCTATGGCTACACCTTC.

This clonotype was seen many times. The rearrangement links TRBV6-5 to TRBJ1-2, with no clear D. V was cut by 5 bases and J by 0 bases, with 13 bases left in between. CDR3 size: 15 residues. Looked up from germline, CDR1 is MNHEY and CDR2 is SVGAGI. The CDR3: CASSIDRPPNYGYTF. The CDR3 DNA follows: TGTGCCAGCAGTATCGACCGACCTCCTAACTATGGCTACACCTTC.

This clonotype has only a few counts. The chain employs TRBV6-1 and TRBJ2-5; D gene uncertain. The CDR3 runs 13 residues. V was trimmed by 9 bases and J by 1 base, leaving 12 bases between them. Germline V gene data show CDR1 as MNHNS and CDR2 as SASEGT. This CDR3 reads CASRPRPQETQYF. CDR3 DNA: TGTGCCAGTAGGCCCAGGCCCCAAGAGACCCAGTACTTC.

The table lists this clonotype with many counts. The chain links TRBV6-1 to TRBJ1-1; D gene ambiguous. CDR3 length: 10 residues. Trimming shortened V by 5 bases and J by 8 bases, and 6 bases separated the two germline ends. Germline lookup yields CDR1 MNHNS and CDR2 SASEGT. The CDR3 nucleotides are TGTGCCAGCAGTCAACGGGAAGCTTTCTTT. Its translation: CASSQREAFF.

This clonotype was detected many times. The gene calls are TRBV10-3 and TRBJ1-1, with D perhaps TRBD1 (5 bases). Trimming left V 5 bases short and J 11 bases short, with 24 bases between. This CDR3 has 15 residues. Germline assignment: CDR1 ENHRY and CDR2 SYGVKD. The CDR3 DNA is TGTGCCATCAGTTGGACGACAGACTCGGTCATGGGGGCTTTCTTT. Its protein product is CAISWTTDSVMGAFF.

This clonotype was seen ten or more times. This chain joins TRBV30 and TRBJ2-2; 7 bases are shared with TRBD1. After removal of 5 bases from V and 6 bases from J, the junction contained 6 bases not matched to a gene. CDR1 GTSNPN and CDR2 SVGIG come from the germline V gene (reference sequence). The CDR3 contains 13 residues. DNA of the CDR3: TGTGCCTGGGGAATAGGGGGCCCCGGGGAGCTGTTTTTT. As protein: CAWGIGGPGELFF.

The CDR3 is CASSYSVDSPGYF. Written as DNA, the CDR3 is TGTGCCAGCAGTTACTCGGTGGACAGTCCCGGATATTTT. The chain employs TRBV6-5 and TRBJ1-3; perhaps TRBD1 as D (6 bases). The CDR3 loop spans 13 amino acids. Trimming stripped 0 bases from V and 15 bases from J, with 15 bases between. The germline V gene has CDR1 MNHEY and CDR2 SVGAGI.

This clonotype was found many times. The J gene is TRBJ2-2, the V gene TRBV11-2; no clear D gene. CDR1 is SGHAT and CDR2 is FQNNGV in the germline V gene. This CDR3 has 15 residues. V lost 1 base, J lost 0 bases, and 6 bases lay in between. The CDR3 bases are TGTGCCAGCAGCTTAGGACGGACGAACACCGGGGAGCTGTTTTTT. As protein: CASSLGRTNTGELFF.

This clonotype was picked up many times. This chain connects TRBV30 to TRBJ1-6; tentative D call: TRBD1 (5 bases). Germline V CDR1 and CDR2: GTSNPN, SVGIG (reference sequence). With 5 bases removed from V and 7 bases from J, the gap between germline ends came to 6 bases. The CDR3 runs to 11 residues. CDR3: CAWGGNSPLHF. CDR3 nucleotides: TGTGCCTGGGGGGGAAATTCACCCCTCCACTTT.

The CDR3: CASSQGQGRGELFF. Here the CDR3 DNA reads TGTGCCAGCAGCCAGGGACAGGGAAGAGGGGAGCTGTTTTTT. The rearrangement links TRBV6-1 to TRBJ2-2, with 9 nucleotides matching TRBD1. Germline values: CDR1 MNHNS, CDR2 SASEGT. This CDR3 spans 14 amino acids. Unmatched junction bases numbered 7, after V lost 6 bases and J lost 8 bases.

This chain links TRBV20-1 with TRBJ1-1, with 9 positions matching TRBD1. CDR1 is DFQATT, CDR2 SNEGSKA, per germline (reference sequence). The ends lost 0 bases at V and 4 bases at J; junction bases unmatched: 3. The length of the CDR3 is 14 residues. The DNA of the CDR3 is TGCAGTGCTAGAGATGGGACAGGGTTCACTGAAGCTTTCTTT. As protein: CSARDGTGFTEAFF.

The chain combines TRBV20-1 with TRBJ2-5; 9 nucleotides align to TRBD2. Trimming at V came to 5 bases and at J to 4 bases, leaving 8 bases not matched to a gene. The CDR3 spans 14 residues. The germline gives CDR1 DFQATT, CDR2 SNEGSKA (reference sequence). The CDR3 DNA reads TGCAGTGCTCCTCCCAGCGGGAGGAGAGAGACCCAGTACTTC. Its protein product is CSAPPSGRRETQYF.